This TCR beta chain was captured by sequencing in a study of T cell responses to AZD1222 COVID-19 vaccine. Looking at the study overall: The analysis combined second doses at about 4 or about 12 weeks.

This CDR3 is built from 16 residues. Trimming cost V 3 bases and J 3 bases, with 17 bases left between them. Germline CDR1 LNHDA, CDR2 SQIVND (reference sequence). Findings and caveats of the study: Repertoires in all cases were sampled only once the peak T cell response had passed. A rise in Spike-specific TCR breadth and depth followed two AZD1222 doses. The sample set comprised mostly white British donors with more females, and clonal diversity was possibly underestimated.

To note about this clone: Antigen specificity is unknown.

Generated by immunoSEQ multiplex PCR, the TCRdb table keeps only in-frame clones and is missing some. The sample lists around 130,000 clones, approximately 85% occurring once. The chain recombines TRBV19 with TRBJ1-2, with D hard to call. The sequence came from an adult in good health. Here the sequenced sample was peripheral blood, taken on day 0 of AZD1222 vaccination. CDR3 sequence reads: CASSIRLAGQDYGYTF. In nucleotides, the CDR3 is TGTGCCAGTAGTATTCGCTTGGCAGGCCAAGACTATGGCTACACCTTC.